What follows is one TCR beta chain and its context. The antigen is not known. Germline and junction disagree at one end, which may indicate a read error. The sample comes from a study of T cells in Graves' hyperthyroidism and ophthalmopathy. Study-level findings and limits: Expanded thyroid clonotypes (above 0.001) were mostly also found in blood.

Amplification of TCR beta CDR3 regions used RNA as the template. First-round RT-PCR with HTBI primers amplified the TCR CDR3 region. MiXCR, run by TCRdb on the multiplex PCR reads, gives a single entry per CDR3 protein. The table includes roughly 600,000 distinct CDR3 sequences, about 14% detected once. Uncontrolled infection, other autoimmune disease, pregnancy or lactation barred patients from enrollment. In making diagnoses, clinical symptoms, serum thyroxine and TRAb, thyroid ultrasound and orbital computed tomography were all used. Out of less than 12 ml of fresh peripheral blood came the PBMCs. CDR3 length: 15 residues. Germline V gives CDR1 MNHNS, CDR2 SASEGT.

The TCR originated in a woman aged 50 to 65 with Graves' ophthalmopathy. The rearrangement uses TRBV6-1 and TRBJ2-7; TRBD1 matches 8 bases. Material for sequencing was blood. CDR3 sequence reads: CASSEENGQGYEQYF. The CDR3 coding sequence is TGTGCCAGCAGCGAAGAAAACGGACAGGGCTACGAGCAGTACTTC.